The sequence of this T cell receptor beta chain was determined in a study of shared clonotypes between healthy human individuals. Germline CDR1 SGHTA, CDR2 FQGNSA. This CDR3 region has 15 residues. With 1 base removed from V and 1 base from J, the gap between germline ends came to 10 bases. TCRdb keeps only in-frame clones here, not all; method: immunoSEQ multiplex PCR. Counted here are 1,400,000 or so clones, about 98.5% occurring once; the ten biggest clones make up roughly 0.36%. Material for sequencing was naive CD4+ T cells sorted from blood. Subset in this sample: CD45RA+ positively selected. The receptor's source is a man aged 30-40 years in good health. The chain is built from TRBV7-2 and TRBJ2-5; D not resolved. CDR3 coding DNA: TGTGCCAGCAGCTTAGAGTCGGCTACCCAAGAGACCCAGTACTTC. Protein sequence: CASSLESATQETQYF.